The sample holds a few counts of the clone carrying this T cell receptor (beta chain). The antigen is undetermined. This specimen belongs to a study of early T cells in non-severe SARS-CoV-2 infection. Study-wide background: From unsorted whole blood, bulk RNA was sequenced, and the chains remained unpaired. General study points: Database matching using VDJdb favored anti-spike CD8 responses, with private and CD4 specificities left missing.

Molecules of cDNA were individually given unique molecular identifiers that were attached to them. Using its own MiXCR run on the 5' RACE reads, TCRdb lists one record per CDR3 protein. The sample includes about 46,000 distinct CDR3 sequences, almost 5.5% of them seen just once. J gave up 0 bases and V 6 bases, and 11 bases lay outside the gene matches. Germline values: CDR1 MNHEY, CDR2 SMNVEV (reference sequence). The CDR3 loop spans 17 amino acids. The chain carries TRBV27 and TRBJ2-3, with 8 positions matching TRBD2. Sequenced here: whole blood, sampled at baseline. This sequence was found in an adult who was a healthcare worker with PCR-confirmed SARS-CoV-2 infection or an uninfected control (not recorded which). The CDR3, as DNA: TGTGCCAGCAGCGCCCCCCTTACTAGCGGTAGCACAGATACGCAGTATTTT. Protein product: CASSAPLTSGSTDTQYF.